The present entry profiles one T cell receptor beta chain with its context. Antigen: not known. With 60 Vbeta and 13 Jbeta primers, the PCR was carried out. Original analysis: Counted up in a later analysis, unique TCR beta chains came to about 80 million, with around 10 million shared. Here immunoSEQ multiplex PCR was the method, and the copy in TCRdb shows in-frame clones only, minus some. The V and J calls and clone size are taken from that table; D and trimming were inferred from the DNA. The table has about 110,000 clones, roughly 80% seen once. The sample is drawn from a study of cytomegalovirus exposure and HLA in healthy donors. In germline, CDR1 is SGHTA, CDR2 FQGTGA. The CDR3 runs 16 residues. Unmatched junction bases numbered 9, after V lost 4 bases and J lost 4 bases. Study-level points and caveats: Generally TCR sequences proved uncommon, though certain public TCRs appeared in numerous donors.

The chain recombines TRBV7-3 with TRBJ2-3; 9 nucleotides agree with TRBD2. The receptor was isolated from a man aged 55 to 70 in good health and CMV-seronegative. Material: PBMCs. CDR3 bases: TGTGCCAGCAGCTCTGGAGCGGGGGGATTAGCAGATACGCAGTATTTT. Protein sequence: CASSSGAGGLADTQYF. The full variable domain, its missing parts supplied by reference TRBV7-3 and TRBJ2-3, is GAGVSQTPSNKVTEKGKYVELRCDPISGHTALYWYRQSLGQGPEFLIYFQGTGAADDSGLPNDRFFAVRPEGSVSTLKIQRTERGDSAVYLCASSSGAGGLADTQYFGPGTRLTVL.